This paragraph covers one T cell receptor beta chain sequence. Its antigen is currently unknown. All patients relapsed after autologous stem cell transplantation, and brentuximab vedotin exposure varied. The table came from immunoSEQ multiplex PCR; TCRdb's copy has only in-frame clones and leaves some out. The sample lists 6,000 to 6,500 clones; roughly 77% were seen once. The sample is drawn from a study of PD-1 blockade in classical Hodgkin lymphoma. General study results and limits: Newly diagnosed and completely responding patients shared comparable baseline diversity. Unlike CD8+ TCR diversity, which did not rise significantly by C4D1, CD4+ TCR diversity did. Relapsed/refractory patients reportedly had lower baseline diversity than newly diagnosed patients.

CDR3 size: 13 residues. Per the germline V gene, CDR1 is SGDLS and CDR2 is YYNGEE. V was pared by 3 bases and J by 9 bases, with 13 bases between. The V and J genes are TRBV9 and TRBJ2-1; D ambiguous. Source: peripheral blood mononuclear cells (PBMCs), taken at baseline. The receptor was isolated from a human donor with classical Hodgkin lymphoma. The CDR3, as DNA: TGTGCCAGCAGCGCCGTTCCGGGTCCTGAGCAGTTCTTC. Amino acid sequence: CASSAVPGPEQFF.